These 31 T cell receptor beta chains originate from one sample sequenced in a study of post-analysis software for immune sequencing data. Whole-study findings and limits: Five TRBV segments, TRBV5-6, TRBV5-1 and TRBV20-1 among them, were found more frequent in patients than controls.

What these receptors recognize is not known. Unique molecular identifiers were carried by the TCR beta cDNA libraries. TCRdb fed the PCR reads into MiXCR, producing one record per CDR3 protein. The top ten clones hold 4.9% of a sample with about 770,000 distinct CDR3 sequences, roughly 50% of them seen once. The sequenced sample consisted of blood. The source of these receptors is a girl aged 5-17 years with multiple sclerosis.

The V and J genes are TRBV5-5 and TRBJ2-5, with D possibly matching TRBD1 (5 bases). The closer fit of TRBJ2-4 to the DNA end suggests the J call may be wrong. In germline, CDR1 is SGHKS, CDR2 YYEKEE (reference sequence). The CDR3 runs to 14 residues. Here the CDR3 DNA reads TGTGCCAGCAGGATTCGACAGCTAGAAAACATTCAGTACTTC. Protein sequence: CASRIRQLENIQYF.

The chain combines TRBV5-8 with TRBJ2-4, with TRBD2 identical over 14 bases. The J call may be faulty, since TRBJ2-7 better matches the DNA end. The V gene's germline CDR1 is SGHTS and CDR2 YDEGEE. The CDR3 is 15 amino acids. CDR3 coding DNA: TGTGCCAGCAGTCGACTAGCGGGAGGGCACTACGAGCAGTACTTC. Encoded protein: CASSRLAGGHYEQYF.

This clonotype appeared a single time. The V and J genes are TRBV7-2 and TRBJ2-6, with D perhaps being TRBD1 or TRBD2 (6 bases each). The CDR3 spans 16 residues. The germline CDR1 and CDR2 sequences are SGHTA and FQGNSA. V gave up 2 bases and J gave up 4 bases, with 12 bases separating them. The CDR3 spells CASSLMGGNGANVLTF. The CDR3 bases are TGTGCCAGCAGCTTAATGGGGGGCAACGGGGCCAACGTCCTGACTTTC.

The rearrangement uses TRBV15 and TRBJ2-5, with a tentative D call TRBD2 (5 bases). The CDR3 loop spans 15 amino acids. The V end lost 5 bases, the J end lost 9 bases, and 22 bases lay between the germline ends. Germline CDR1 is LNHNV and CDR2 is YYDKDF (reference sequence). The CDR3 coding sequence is TGTGCCACCAGCGTCGGGATCCCATTTGCCTTGGCCCAGTACTTC. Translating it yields CATSVGIPFALAQYF.

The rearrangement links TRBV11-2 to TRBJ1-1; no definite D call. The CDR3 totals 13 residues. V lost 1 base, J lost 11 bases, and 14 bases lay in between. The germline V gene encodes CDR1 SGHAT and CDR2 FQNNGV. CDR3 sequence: CASSLVRLPTAFF. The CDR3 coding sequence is TGTGCCAGCAGCTTAGTGAGGCTTCCGACGGCTTTCTTT.

In DNA form, the CDR3 reads TGTGCCAGCAGCGGGGGAGGGGGGACCAGTGCCTACGAGCAGTACTTC. Its translation: CASSGGGGTSAYEQYF. The V and J genes are TRBV9 and TRBJ2-7; D may be TRBD2 (7 bases). Germline assignment: CDR1 SGDLS and CDR2 YYNGEE. V lost 3 bases and J lost 2, with 18 bases in between. The CDR3 covers 16 residues.

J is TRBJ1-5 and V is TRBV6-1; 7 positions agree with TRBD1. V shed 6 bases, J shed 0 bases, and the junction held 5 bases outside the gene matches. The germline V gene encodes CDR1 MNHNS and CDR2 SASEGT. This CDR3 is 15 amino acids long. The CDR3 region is CASRVDRDSNQPQHF. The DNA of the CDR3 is TGTGCCAGCAGAGTAGACAGGGATAGCAATCAGCCCCAGCATTTT.

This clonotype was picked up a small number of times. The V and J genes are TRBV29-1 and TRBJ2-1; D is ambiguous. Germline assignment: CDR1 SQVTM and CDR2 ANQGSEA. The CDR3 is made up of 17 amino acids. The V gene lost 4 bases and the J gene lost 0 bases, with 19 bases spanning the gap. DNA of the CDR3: TGCAGCGTTGGGGTGGGGTTGACAAAGAACTCCTACAATGAGCAGTTCTTC. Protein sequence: CSVGVGLTKNSYNEQFF.

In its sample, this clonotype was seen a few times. This chain's CDR3 is CASSLDRGFGGYTF. As DNA, the CDR3 is TGTGCCAGCAGTCTAGACAGGGGGTTCGGCGGCTACACCTTC. This chain links TRBV6-6 with TRBJ1-2; 9 bases fit TRBD1. This CDR3 spans 14 amino acids. V shed 5 bases and J 8 bases; nucleotides not matched to a gene: 9. From germline, CDR1 is MNHNY and CDR2 SVGAGI (reference sequence).

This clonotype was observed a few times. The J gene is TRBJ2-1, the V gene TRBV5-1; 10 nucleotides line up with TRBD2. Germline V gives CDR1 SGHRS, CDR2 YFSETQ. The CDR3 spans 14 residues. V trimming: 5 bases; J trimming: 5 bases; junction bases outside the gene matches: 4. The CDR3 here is CASRRLAGHNEQFF. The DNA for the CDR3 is TGCGCCAGCAGGCGACTAGCGGGCCACAATGAGCAGTTCTTC.

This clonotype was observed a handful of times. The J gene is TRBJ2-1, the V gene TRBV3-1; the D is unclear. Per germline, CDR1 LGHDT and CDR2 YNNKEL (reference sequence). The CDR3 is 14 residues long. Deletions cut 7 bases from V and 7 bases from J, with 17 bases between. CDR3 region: CASTLGKIGNEQFF. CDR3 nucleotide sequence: TGTGCCAGCACCCTCGGCAAAATAGGGAATGAGCAGTTCTTC.

The CDR3 DNA is TGTGCCAGCAGCGGGACAGTCTACAATGAGCAGTACTTC. It translates to CASSGTVYNEQYF. This chain uses TRBV27 with TRBJ2-4; 7 nucleotides line up with TRBD1. The V gene's germline CDR1 is MNHEY and CDR2 SMNVEV (reference sequence). This CDR3 has 13 amino acids. J lost 13 bases, V lost 6 bases, and 12 bases had no gene match.

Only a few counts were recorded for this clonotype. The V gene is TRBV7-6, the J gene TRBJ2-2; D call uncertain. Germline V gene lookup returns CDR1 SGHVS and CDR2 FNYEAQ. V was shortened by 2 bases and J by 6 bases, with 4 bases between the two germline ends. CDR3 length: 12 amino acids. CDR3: CASSLWSGELFF. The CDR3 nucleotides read TGTGCCAGCAGCTTATGGTCCGGGGAGCTGTTTTTT.

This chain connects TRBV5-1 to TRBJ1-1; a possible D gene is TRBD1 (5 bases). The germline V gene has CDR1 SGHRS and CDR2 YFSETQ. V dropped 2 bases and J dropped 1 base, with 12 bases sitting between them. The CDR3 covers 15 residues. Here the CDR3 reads CASSFDSIPNTEAFF. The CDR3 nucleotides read TGCGCCAGCAGCTTCGACAGTATACCGAACACTGAAGCTTTCTTT. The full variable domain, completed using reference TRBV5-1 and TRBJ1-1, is KAGVTQTPRYLIKTRGQQVTLSCSPISGHRSVSWYQQTPGQGLQFLFEYFSETQRNKGNFPGRFSGRQFSNSRSEMNVSTLELGDSALYLCASSFDSIPNTEAFFGQGTRLTVV.

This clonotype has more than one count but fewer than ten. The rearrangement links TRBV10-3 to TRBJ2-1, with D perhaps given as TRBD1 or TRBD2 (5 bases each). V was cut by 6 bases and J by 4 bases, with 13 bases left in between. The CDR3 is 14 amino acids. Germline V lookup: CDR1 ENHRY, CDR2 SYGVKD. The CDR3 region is CAISPGAAYNEQFF. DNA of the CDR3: TGTGCCATCAGCCCCGGGGCCGCTTACAATGAGCAGTTCTTC.

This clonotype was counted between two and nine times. CDR3 protein: CASSLFFGAAKYGYTF. The CDR3 DNA follows: TGTGCCAGCAGCTTATTTTTTGGCGCAGCGAAGTATGGCTACACCTTC. The rearrangement uses TRBV7-2 and TRBJ1-2; D unclear. The CDR3 consists of 16 residues. Germline CDR1 reads SGHTA; CDR2 reads FQGNSA. The ends were cut back, 2 bases at V and 5 bases at J, with 18 bases in the middle.

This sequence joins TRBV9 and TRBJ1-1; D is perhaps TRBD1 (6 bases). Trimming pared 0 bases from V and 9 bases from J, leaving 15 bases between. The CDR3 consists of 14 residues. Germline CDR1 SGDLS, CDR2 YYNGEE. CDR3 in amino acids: CASSVDGVGTQAFF. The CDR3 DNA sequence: TGTGCCAGCAGCGTAGACGGGGTCGGGACACAAGCTTTCTTT.

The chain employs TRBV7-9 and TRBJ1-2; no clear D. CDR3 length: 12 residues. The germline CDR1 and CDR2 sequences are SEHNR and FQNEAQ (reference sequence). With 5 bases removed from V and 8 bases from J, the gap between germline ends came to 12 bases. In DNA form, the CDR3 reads TGTGCCAGCAGCCCAGTGGCTAAGGGCTACACCTTC. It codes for CASSPVAKGYTF.

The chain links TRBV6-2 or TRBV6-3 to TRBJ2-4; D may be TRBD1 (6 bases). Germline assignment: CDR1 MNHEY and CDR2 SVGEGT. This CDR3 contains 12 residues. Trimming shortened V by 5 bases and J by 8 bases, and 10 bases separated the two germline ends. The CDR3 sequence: CASSHREDIQYF. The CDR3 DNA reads TGTGCCAGCAGTCACAGGGAAGACATTCAGTACTTC.

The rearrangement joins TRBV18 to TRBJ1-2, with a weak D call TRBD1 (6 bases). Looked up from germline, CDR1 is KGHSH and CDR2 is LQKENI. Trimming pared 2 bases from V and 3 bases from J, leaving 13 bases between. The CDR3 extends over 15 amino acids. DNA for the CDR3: TGTGCCAGCTCACCAATCGCAGGGGCGGACTATGGCTACACCTTC. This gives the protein CASSPIAGADYGYTF.

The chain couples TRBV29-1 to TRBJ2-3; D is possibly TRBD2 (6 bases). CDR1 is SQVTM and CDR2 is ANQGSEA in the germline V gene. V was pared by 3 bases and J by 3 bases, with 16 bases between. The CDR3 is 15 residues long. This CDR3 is CSVEPPSAATDTQYF. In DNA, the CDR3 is TGCAGCGTTGAGCCCCCTAGCGCTGCAACAGATACGCAGTATTTT.

As DNA, the CDR3 is TGTGCCAGCAGCTCCCGGACTAGAGAGAACAATGAGCAGTTCTTC. As protein: CASSSRTRENNEQFF. The genes are TRBV7-3 and TRBJ2-1, with 7 bases matching TRBD2. Trimming cost V 4 bases and J 5 bases; bases outside gene matches: 8. The CDR3 loop spans 15 amino acids. CDR1 is SGHTA, CDR2 FQGTGA, per germline. Together with reference TRBV7-3 and TRBJ2-1, the CDR3 gives the full variable domain: GAGVSQTPSNKVTEKGKYVELRCDPISGHTALYWYRQSLGQGPEFLIYFQGTGAADDSGLPNDRFFAVRPEGSVSTLKIQRTERGDSAVYLCASSSRTRENNEQFFGPGTRLTVL.

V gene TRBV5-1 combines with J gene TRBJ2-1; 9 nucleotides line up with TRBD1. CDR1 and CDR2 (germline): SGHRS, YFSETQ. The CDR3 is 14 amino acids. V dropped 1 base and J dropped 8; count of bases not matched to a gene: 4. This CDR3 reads CASSLTQGAYEQFF. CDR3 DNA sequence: TGCGCCAGCAGCTTGACACAGGGGGCCTATGAGCAGTTCTTC.

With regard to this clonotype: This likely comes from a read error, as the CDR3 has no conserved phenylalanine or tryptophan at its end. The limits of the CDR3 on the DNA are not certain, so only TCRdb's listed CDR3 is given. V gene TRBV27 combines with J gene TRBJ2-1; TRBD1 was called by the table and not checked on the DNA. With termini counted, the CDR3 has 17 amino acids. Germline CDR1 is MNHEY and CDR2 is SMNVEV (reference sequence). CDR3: CASSPGTFPGNGYTFGS.

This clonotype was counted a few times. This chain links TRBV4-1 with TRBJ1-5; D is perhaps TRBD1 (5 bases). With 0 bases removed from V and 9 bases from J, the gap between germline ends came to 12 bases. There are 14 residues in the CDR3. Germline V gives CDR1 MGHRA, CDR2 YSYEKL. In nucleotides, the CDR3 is TGCGCCAGCAGCCAAGAGCGTGGAGGGGCGCCCCAGCATTTT. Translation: CASSQERGGAPQHF.

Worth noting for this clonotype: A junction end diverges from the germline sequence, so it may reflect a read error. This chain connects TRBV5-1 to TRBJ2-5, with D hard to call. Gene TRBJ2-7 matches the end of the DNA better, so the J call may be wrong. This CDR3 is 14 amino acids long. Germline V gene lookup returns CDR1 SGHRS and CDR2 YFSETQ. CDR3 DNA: TGCGCCAGCAGCTTGGGGCATCCGTCCTCCGAGCAGTACTTC. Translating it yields CASSLGHPSSEQYF.

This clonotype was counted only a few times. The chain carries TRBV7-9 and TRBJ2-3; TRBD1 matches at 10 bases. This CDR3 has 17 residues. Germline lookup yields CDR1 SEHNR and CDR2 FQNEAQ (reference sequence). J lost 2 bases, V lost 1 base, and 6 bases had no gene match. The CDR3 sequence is CASSLGLTGGDTDTQYF. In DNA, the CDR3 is TGTGCCAGCAGCTTAGGCCTGACAGGGGGCGACACAGATACGCAGTATTTT.

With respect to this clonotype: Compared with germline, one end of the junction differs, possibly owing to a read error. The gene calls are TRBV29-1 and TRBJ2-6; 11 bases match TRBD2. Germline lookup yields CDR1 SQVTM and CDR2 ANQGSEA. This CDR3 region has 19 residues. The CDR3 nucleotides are TGCAGCGTTGAAGTTTGGAGTCTAGCGGGAGGACTTGGGGCCAACGTCCTAACTTTC. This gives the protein CSVEVWSLAGGLGANVLTF.

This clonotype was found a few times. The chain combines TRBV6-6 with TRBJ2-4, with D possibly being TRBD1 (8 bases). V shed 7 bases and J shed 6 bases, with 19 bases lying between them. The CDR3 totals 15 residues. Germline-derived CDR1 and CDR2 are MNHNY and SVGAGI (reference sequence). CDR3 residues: CASNYRGGFRNIQYF. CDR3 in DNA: TGTGCCAGCAACTACAGGGGGGGTTTTAGAAACATTCAGTACTTC.

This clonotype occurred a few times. CDR3 in amino acids: CASSLSLRALSYNEQFF. As DNA, the CDR3 is TGTGCCAGCAGCTTGTCGCTCCGGGCCCTTTCCTACAATGAGCAGTTCTTC. The gene calls are TRBV13 and TRBJ2-1; no definite D call. Trimming shortened V by 3 bases and J by 1 base, and 16 bases separated the two germline ends. From germline, CDR1 is PRHDT and CDR2 FYEKMQ (reference sequence). The CDR3 totals 17 residues.

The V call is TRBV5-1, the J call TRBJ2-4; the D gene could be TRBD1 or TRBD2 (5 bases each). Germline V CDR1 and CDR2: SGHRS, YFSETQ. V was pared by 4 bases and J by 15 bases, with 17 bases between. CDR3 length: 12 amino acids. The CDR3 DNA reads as TGCGCCAGCAGCCTCTCGGGGCCGTATCCGTACTTC. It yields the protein CASSLSGPYPYF.